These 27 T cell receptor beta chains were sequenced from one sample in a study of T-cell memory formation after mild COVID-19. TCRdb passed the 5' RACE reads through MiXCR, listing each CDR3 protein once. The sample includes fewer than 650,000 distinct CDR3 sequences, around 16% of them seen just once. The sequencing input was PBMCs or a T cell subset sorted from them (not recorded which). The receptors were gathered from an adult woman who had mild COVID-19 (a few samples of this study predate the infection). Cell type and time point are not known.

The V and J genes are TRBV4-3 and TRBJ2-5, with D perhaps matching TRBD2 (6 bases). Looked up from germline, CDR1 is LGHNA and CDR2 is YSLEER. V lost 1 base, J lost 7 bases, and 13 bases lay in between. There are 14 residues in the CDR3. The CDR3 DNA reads TGCGCCAGCAGCCAAGTTGCAGCGGAGGGGACCCAGTACTTC. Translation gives CASSQVAAEGTQYF.

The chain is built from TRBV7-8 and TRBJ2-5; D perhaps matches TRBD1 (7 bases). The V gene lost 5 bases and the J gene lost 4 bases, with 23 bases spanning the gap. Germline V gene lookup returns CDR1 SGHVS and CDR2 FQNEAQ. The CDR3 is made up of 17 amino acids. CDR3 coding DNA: TGTGCCAGCAGCCCCAGGGGGGTAGCCAGGGACGGAGAGACCCAGTACTTC. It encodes CASSPRGVARDGETQYF.

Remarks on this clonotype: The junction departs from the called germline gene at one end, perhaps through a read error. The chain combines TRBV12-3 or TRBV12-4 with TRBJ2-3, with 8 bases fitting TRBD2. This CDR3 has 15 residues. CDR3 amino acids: CASNLAGYSTDTQYF. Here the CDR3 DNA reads TGTGCCAGCAATTTAGCGGGGTATAGCACAGATACGCAGTATTTT.

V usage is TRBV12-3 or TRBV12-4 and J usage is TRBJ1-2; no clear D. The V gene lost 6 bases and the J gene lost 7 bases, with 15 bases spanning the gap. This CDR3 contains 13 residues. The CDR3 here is CASRPDRLGGYTF. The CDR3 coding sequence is TGTGCCAGCAGACCTGACCGGCTGGGTGGCTACACCTTC.

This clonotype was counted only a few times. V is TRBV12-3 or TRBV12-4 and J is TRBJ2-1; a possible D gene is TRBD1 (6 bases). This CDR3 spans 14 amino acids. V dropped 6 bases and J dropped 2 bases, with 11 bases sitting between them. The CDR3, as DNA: TGTGCCAGCAGCCTGGGGACACCCTACAATGAGCAGTTCTTC. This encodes CASSLGTPYNEQFF.

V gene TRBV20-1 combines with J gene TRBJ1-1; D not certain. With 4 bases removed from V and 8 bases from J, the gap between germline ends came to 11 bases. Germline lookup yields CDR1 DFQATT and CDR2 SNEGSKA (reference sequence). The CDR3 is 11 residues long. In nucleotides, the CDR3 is TGCAGTGCTAACCCTAAAACCGAAGCTTTCTTT. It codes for CSANPKTEAFF.

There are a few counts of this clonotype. The DNA for the CDR3 is TGCGCCAGCAGCCCCACCTTGCAGGAGACCCAGTACTTC. Translation gives CASSPTLQETQYF. The rearrangement joins TRBV4-1 to TRBJ2-5; D is uncertain. Trimming removed 4 bases from V and 5 bases from J, with 11 bases in between. Germline values: CDR1 MGHRA, CDR2 YSYEKL. This CDR3 is 13 amino acids long.

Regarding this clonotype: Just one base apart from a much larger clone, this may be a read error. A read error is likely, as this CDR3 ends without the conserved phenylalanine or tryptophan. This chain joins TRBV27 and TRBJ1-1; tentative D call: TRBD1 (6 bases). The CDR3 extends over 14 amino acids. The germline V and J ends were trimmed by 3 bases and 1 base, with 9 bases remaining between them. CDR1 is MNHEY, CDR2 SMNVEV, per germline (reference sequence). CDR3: CASSFQGTNTEAFI. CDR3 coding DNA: TGTGCCAGCAGTTTCCAGGGGACGAACACTGAAGCTTTCATT.

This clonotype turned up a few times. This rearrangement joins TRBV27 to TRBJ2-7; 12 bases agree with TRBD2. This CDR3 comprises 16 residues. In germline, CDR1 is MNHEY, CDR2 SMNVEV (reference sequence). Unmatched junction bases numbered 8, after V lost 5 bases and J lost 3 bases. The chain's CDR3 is CASSQQGLAGHYEQYF. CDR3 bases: TGTGCCAGCAGTCAGCAGGGACTAGCGGGCCACTACGAGCAGTACTTC.

CDR3 DNA: TGCAGTGCTTCTTGGAGGACAGATACGCAGTATTTT. Amino acid sequence: CSASWRTDTQYF. This chain links TRBV20-1 with TRBJ2-3, with TRBD2 as a possible D gene (5 bases). Trimming took 5 bases from V and 3 from J, leaving 9 bases between them. This CDR3 is built from 12 residues. Germline CDR1 DFQATT, CDR2 SNEGSKA (reference sequence).

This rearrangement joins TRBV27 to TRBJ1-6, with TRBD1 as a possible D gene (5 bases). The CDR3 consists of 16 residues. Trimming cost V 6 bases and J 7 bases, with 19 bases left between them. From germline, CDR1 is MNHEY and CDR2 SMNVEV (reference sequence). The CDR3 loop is CASRTDSGHSNSPLHF. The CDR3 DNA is TGTGCCAGCAGGACTGACTCTGGACACTCAAATTCACCCCTCCACTTT.

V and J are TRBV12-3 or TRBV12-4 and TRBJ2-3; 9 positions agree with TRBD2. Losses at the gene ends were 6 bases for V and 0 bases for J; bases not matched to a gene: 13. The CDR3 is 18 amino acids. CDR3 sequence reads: CASSWTRLAEASTDTQYF. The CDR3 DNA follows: TGTGCCAGCAGCTGGACCAGACTAGCGGAGGCTAGCACAGATACGCAGTATTTT.

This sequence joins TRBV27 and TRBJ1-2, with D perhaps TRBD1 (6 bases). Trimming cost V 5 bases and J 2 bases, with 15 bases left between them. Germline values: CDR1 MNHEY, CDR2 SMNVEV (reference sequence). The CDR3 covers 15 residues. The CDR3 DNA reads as TGTGCCAGCAGTCCCGAGGGGACAAGCAACTATGGCTACACCTTC. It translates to CASSPEGTSNYGYTF.

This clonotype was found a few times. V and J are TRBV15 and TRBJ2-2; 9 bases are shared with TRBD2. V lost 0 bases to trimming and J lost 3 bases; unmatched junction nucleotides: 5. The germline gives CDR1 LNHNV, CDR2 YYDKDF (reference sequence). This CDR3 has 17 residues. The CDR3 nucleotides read TGTGCCACCAGCAGAGACCGGACTAGCGATTACACCGGGGAGCTGTTTTTT. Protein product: CATSRDRTSDYTGELFF.

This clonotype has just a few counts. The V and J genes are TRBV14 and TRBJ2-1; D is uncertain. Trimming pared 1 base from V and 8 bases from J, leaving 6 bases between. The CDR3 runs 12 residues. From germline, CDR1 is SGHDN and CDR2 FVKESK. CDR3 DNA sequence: TGTGCCAGCAGCCAAGGATACTATGAGCAGTTCTTC. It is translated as CASSQGYYEQFF.

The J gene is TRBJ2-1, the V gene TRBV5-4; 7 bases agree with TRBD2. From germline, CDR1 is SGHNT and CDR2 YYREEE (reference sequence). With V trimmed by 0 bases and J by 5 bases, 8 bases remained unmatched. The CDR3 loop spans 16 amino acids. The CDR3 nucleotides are TGTGCCAGCAGCTTGGGGGGGGGGGACCCCAACAATGAGCAGTTCTTC. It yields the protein CASSLGGGDPNNEQFF. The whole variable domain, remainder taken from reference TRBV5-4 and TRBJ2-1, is ETGVTQSPTHLIKTRGQQVTLRCSSQSGHNTVSWYQQALGQGPQFIFQYYREEENGRGNFPPRFSGLQFPNYSSELNVNALELDDSALYLCASSLGGGDPNNEQFFGPGTRLTVL.

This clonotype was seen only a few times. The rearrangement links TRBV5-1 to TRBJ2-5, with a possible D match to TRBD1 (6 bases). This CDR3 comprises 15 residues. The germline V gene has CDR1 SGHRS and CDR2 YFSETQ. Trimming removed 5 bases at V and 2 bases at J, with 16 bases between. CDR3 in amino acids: CASRGTGPSQETQYF. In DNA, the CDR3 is TGCGCCAGCAGGGGAACAGGGCCATCGCAAGAGACCCAGTACTTC.

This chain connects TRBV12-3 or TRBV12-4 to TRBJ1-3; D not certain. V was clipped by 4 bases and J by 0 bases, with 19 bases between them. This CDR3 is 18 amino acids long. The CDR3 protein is CASSSAEQVLYSGNTIYF. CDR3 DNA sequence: TGTGCCAGCAGTTCGGCGGAGCAGGTTTTGTACTCTGGAAACACCATATATTTT.

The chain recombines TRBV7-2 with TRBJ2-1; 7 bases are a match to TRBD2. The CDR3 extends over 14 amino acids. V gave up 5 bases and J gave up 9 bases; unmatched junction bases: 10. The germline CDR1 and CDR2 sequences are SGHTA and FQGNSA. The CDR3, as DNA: TGTGCCAGCAGCGAAGAGAGACTAGCTGGTGAGCAGTTCTTC. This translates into CASSEERLAGEQFF. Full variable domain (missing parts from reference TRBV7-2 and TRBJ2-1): GAGVSQSPSNKVTEKGKDVELRCDPISGHTALYWYRQSLGQGLEFLIYFQGNSAPDKSGLPSDRFSAERTGGSVSTLTIQRTQQEDSAVYLCASSEERLAGEQFFGPGTRLTVL.

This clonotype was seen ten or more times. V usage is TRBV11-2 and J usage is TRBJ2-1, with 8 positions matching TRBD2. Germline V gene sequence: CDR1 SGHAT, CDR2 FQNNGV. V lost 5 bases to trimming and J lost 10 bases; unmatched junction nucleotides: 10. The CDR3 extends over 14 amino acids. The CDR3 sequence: CASSHGLAPREQFF. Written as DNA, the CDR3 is TGTGCCAGCAGCCATGGACTAGCCCCCAGGGAGCAGTTCTTC.

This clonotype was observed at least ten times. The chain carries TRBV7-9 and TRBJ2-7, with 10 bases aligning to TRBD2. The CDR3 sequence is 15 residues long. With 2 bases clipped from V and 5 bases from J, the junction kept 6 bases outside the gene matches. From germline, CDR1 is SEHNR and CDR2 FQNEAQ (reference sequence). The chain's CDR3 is CASSLWASGSDEQYF. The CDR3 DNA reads TGTGCCAGCAGCTTATGGGCTAGCGGGAGTGACGAGCAGTACTTC.

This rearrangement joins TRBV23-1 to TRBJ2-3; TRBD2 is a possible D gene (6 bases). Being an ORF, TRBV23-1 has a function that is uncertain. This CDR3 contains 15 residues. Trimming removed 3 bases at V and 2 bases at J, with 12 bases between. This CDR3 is CASSHRGAYTDTQYF. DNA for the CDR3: TGCGCCAGCAGTCATCGCGGGGCGTACACAGATACGCAGTATTTT.

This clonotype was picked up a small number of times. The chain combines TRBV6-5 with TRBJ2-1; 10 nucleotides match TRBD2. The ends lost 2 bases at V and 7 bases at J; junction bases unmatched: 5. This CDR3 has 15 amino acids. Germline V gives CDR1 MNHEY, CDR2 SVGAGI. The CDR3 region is CASSYRPSGGNEQFF. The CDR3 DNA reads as TGTGCCAGCAGTTACAGGCCTAGCGGGGGAAATGAGCAGTTCTTC.

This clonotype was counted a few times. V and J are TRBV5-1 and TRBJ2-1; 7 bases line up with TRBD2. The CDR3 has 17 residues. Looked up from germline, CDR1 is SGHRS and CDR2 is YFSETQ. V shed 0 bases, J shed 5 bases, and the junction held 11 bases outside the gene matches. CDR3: CASSLGAAGLTDNEQFF. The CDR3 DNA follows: TGCGCCAGCAGCTTGGGGGCAGCGGGATTGACTGACAATGAGCAGTTCTTC.

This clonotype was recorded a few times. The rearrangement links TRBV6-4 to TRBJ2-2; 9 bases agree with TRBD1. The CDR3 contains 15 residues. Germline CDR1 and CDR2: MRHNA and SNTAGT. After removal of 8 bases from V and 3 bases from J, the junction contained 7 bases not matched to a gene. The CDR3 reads CASAQGAFDTGELFF. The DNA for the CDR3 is TGTGCCAGCGCACAGGGGGCGTTTGACACCGGGGAGCTGTTTTTT.

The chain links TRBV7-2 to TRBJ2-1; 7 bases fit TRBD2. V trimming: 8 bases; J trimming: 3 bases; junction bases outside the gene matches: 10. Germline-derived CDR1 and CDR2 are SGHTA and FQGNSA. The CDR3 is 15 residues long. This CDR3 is CASFRGGSNYNEQFF. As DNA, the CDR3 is TGTGCCAGCTTTAGAGGCGGGAGCAACTACAATGAGCAGTTCTTC.

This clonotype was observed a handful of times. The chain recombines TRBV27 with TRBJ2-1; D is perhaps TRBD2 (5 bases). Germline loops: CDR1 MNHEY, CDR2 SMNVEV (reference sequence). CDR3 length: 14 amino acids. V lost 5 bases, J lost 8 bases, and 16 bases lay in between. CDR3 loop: CASSQSRARDEQFF. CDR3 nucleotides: TGTGCCAGCAGTCAGTCGCGGGCCCGCGATGAGCAGTTCTTC.